This section outlines one TCR beta chain sequence together with its context. Isolation of CD4+ and CD8+ T cells from PBMCs was achieved by sorting. The data are from a study of CD8+ T cells in alopecia areata. RNA extraction was followed by reverse transcription into cDNA, which acted as the sequencing template. Repertoires were generated with immunoSEQ multiplex PCR, while TCRdb's copy carries only in-frame clones and drops some. Altogether 93,000 or so clones are present, around 50% being singletons, with the ten largest covering 8.8%. In germline, CDR1 is SQVTM, CDR2 ANQGSEA. Trimming took 2 bases from V and 8 from J; bases not matched to a gene: 6. There are 13 residues in the CDR3.

This sequence originates from a human donor in good health. The sample consisted of CD4+ T cells sorted from blood. The rearrangement joins TRBV29-1 to TRBJ2-3, with 8 bases matching TRBD2. The CDR3 reads CSVEPGGAFTQYF. Here the CDR3 DNA reads TGCAGCGTTGAACCCGGGGGGGCCTTTACGCAGTATTTT.